The present T cell receptor (beta chain) was sequenced within a study of T cell repertoires in cytomegalovirus infection. The study's findings and limits: It was HLA-C-restricted CMV-specific TCR beta clonotypes that dominated the response ex vivo.

In the case of this clonotype: No antigen is known for it.

TCRdb fed the reads into MiXCR, producing one record per CDR3 protein. The data show 680,000 or so distinct CDR3 sequences, less than 40% seen once. The CDR3 totals 15 residues. V was pared by 6 bases and J by 2 bases, with 10 bases of the junction left unmatched. CDR1 is MDHEN and CDR2 is SYDVKM in the germline V gene. The sequence came from a human donor in good health (CMV status not recorded). Some clones in this sample may be carry-over from other donors' samples. The V call is TRBV28, the J call TRBJ2-7; 7 nucleotides agree with TRBD2. The material sequenced was PBMCs. CDR3 protein: CASRSPGTTTYEQYF. Written as DNA, the CDR3 is TGTGCCAGCAGAAGCCCCGGGACTACCACCTACGAGCAGTACTTC.